This entry describes one T cell receptor beta chain. No antigen is known for it. For every sample, about 10^5 TCR templates were assayed. Profiling relied on immunoSEQ multiplex PCR, and the TCRdb table lists in-frame clones only, not all of them. Found here are about 100,000 clones, roughly nine tenths of them singletons; the top ten hold approximately 0.66%. This CDR3 has 13 residues. J gave up 3 bases and V 5 bases, and 4 bases lay outside the gene matches. The germline V gene has CDR1 MNHEY and CDR2 SMNVEV (reference sequence). The sample comes from a study of siplizumab effects on memory and regulatory T cells. Whole-study findings and limits: Sequences below about 10^-5 frequency were poorly captured. As a result, only a minor fraction of alloreactive clones mapped to unstimulated subsets. The average Treg-derived proportion among mappable alloreactive CD4+ clones was less than 80% with siplizumab versus 25% to 30% in controls.

This sequence was found in a human donor in good health. The sequenced sample consisted of Tregs sorted from blood. The chain combines TRBV27 with TRBJ2-7; 7 bases fit TRBD2. The CDR3 sequence: CASSATSFYEQYF. The CDR3 nucleotides read TGTGCCAGCAGTGCGACTAGCTTCTACGAGCAGTACTTC.